Listed below are T cell receptor beta chains from one sample, sequenced in a study of T cell repertoires in cytomegalovirus infection. TCRdb re-called the reads with MiXCR, one entry per CDR3 protein. Among 800,000 to 950,000 distinct CDR3 sequences listed, around a third were seen once. The antigens these receptors bind are not known. The source was cultured CD8+ T cells from PBMCs, collected from culture after CMV antigen stimulation. These receptor sequences come from a human donor in good health (CMV status not recorded). Some clones in this sample may be carry-over from other donors' samples. Each CDR3 is given with its conserved first and last residue. D genes are given only for firm matches. Some rows have no size entry. The others give once, few or many, or a class for an expanded clone.

TRBJ2-3 | many | TRBV7-6 | 15 | TRBD2 | TGTGCCAGCAGCCGCGGGGGGGGTGGCACAGATACGCAGTATTTT | CASSRGGGGTDTQYF
TRBJ1-2 | many | TRBV7-9 | 13 | TRBD1 | TGTGCCAGCAGCCTGACAGGGGGTCGCGGCTACACCTTC | CASSLTGGRGYTF
TRBJ1-1 | NA | TRBV29-1 | 12 | NA | TGCAGCGTCGACGGGGTGGTCACTGAAGCTTTCTTT | CSVDGVVTEAFF
TRBJ1-1 | few | TRBV11-2 | 15 | NA | TGTGCCAGCAACCGTTTTGGGGGGATGATACCTGAAGCTTTCTTT | CASNRFGGMIPEAFF
TRBJ2-2 | NA | TRBV19 | 14 | NA | TGTGCCAGTACCTCAGATGTGAACACCGGGGAGCTGTTTTTT | CASTSDVNTGELFF
TRBJ1-1 | few | TRBV28 | 15 | NA | TGTGCCAGCAGTCCGAGGGGGGTTGGAGACACTGAAGCTTTCTTT | CASSPRGVGDTEAFF
TRBJ2-1 | once | TRBV29-1 | 13 | TRBD1 | TGCAGCGTTAGGCAGGGGGACTACAATGAGCAGTTCTTC | CSVRQGDYNEQFF
TRBJ2-3 | NA | TRBV12-3/TRBV12-4 | 15 | TRBD2 | TGTGCCAGCAGTTTAGCCGGGGGGGCAGCAAATACGCAGTATTTT | CASSLAGGAANTQYF
TRBJ2-2 | NA | TRBV7-8 | 11 | NA | TGTGCTCTGCAAGGGTCCGGGGAGCTGTTTTTT | CALQGSGELFF
TRBJ1-2 | few | TRBV2 | 13 | NA | TGTGCCAGCAGGTCACAGGCAACCTATGGCTACACCTTC | CASRSQATYGYTF
TRBJ2-1 | many | TRBV12-3/TRBV12-4 | 12 | NA | TGTGCCAGCAGTTTAGTTAAGGATGAGCAGTTCTTC | CASSLVKDEQFF
TRBJ2-2 | many | TRBV7-6 | 16 | TRBD2 | TGTGCCAGCAGCTTGGGACTAGCGGGGGGGCCTGGGGAGCTGTTTTTT | CASSLGLAGGPGELFF
TRBJ1-1 | few | TRBV28 | 15 | TRBD1 | TGTGCCAGCAGCCTCCGGGACAGGGAGGACACTGAAGCTTTCTTT | CASSLRDREDTEAFF
TRBJ2-2 | NA | TRBV5-5 | 14 | NA | TGTGCCAGCGGCCACCGGACAAACATTGTGCAGCTGTTTTTT | CASGHRTNIVQLFF
TRBJ2-5 | NA | TRBV4-1 | 15 | NA | TGCGCCAGCAGCCCCTTGGCGGCGGGGGCGGAGACCCAGTACTTC | CASSPLAAGAETQYF
TRBJ1-2 | NA | TRBV6-5 | 13 | NA | TGTGCCAGAAGTTACACAGTTAACTATGGCTACACCTTC | CARSYTVNYGYTF
TRBJ2-5 | NA | TRBV6-8 | 13 | NA | TGTGCCAGCAGTTACAATGCTCAAGAGACCCAGTACTTC | CASSYNAQETQYF
TRBJ1-2 | NA | TRBV12-3/TRBV12-4 | 14 | NA | TGTGCCGGCAGCACCGGGACCCTAACCTATGGCTACACCTTC | CAGSTGTLTYGYTF
TRBJ2-1 | NA | TRBV5-5 | 15 | NA | TGTGCCAGCAGCTTGACATCGGCCCCCTACAATGAGCAGTTCTTC | CASSLTSAPYNEQFF
TRBJ2-1 | NA | TRBV10-1 | 13 | NA | TGCGCCAGCAACAGACAGGATTACAATGAGCAGTTCTTC | CASNRQDYNEQFF
TRBJ2-5 | NA | TRBV6-1 | 16 | NA | TGTGCCAGCAGTGAAGAGTACCTTTCAGGCGGGGAGACCCAGTACTTC | CASSEEYLSGGETQYF
TRBJ1-5 | NA | TRBV12-3/TRBV12-4 | 13 | NA | TGTGCCAGCTGTGGCGCGATCTATCAGCCCCAGCATTTT | CASCGAIYQPQHF
TRBJ2-1 | NA | TRBV7-9 | 13 | NA | TGTGCCAGCAGCTCCACTAGGTACAATGAGCAGTTCTTC | CASSSTRYNEQFF
TRBJ2-6 | few | TRBV6-6 | 18 | TRBD2 | TGTGCCAGCAGTTATTTGTTAGCGGGGGACTCTGGGGCCAACGTCCTGACTTTC | CASSYLLAGDSGANVLTF
TRBJ1-5 | NA | TRBV6-5 | 14 | NA | TGTGCCAGCAGTTACTCGGAGTGGAGTCAGCCCCAGCATTTT | CASSYSEWSQPQHF
TRBJ2-1 | few | TRBV20-1 | 14 | NA | TGCAGTGCTAGCCACCCGACTACCTATGTTGAGCAGTTCTTC | CSASHPTTYVEQFF
TRBJ1-4 | NA | TRBV4-1 | 17 | NA | TGCGCCAGCAGCCCTCCTGGAGGGGCTCCAACTAATGAAAAACTGTTTTTT | CASSPPGGAPTNEKLFF
TRBJ1-1 | NA | TRBV20-1 | 8 | NA | TGCAGTGCTATAAAAGCTTTCTTT | CSAIKAFF
TRBJ2-1 | few | TRBV20-1 | 15 | TRBD2 | TGCAGTGCTAAGAATAGCGGGGGGAACAACAATGAGCAGTTCTTC | CSAKNSGGNNNEQFF
TRBJ1-2 | NA | TRBV10-3 | 14 | TRBD1 | TGTGCCCTTAGACAGGGGGCCCCTAACTATGGCTACACCTTC | CALRQGAPNYGYTF
TRBJ2-2 | NA | TRBV7-7 | 12 | NA | TGTGCTAGCAGCTCGGTTTTCGGGGAGCTGTTTTTT | CASSSVFGELFF
TRBJ1-2 | NA | TRBV7-9 | 17 | TRBD1 | TGTGCCAGCAGCTTTATCCCCAGGGGGCTCACTAACTATGGCTACACCTTC | CASSFIPRGLTNYGYTF
TRBJ2-7 | few | TRBV6-5 | 14 | NA | TGTGCCAGCAGTTACTCGGGGAGTGGGTACGAGCAGTACTTC | CASSYSGSGYEQYF
TRBJ1-2 | many | TRBV12-3/TRBV12-4 | 11 | NA | TGTGCCACCTCTTGGAACTATGGCTACACCTTC | CATSWNYGYTF
TRBJ2-3 | NA | TRBV6-5 | 21 | TRBD2 | TGTGCCAGCAGTCCATTGGGCGGCCTAGCGGGGATGCGAACTAGCACAGATACGCAGTATTTT | CASSPLGGLAGMRTSTDTQYF
TRBJ2-3 | few | TRBV6-1 | 16 | NA | TGTGCCAGCAGTGAACCTTTTGGAGCGGACACAGATACGCAGTATTTT | CASSEPFGADTDTQYF
TRBJ2-2 | few | TRBV6-1 | 15 | NA | TGTACCAGCAGTTATGGCGGGGGCGGCACCGGGGAGCTGTTTTTT | CTSSYGGGGTGELFF
TRBJ2-1 | NA | TRBV7-6 | 15 | NA | TGTGCCAGCAGCTTAGGCGGGGCGGTCTACAATGAGCAGTTCTTC | CASSLGGAVYNEQFF
TRBJ2-1 | few | TRBV27 | 17 | NA | TGTGCCAGCACCCCTGAGGGGGATTACAGCTCCTACAATGAGCAGTTCTTC | CASTPEGDYSSYNEQFF
TRBJ1-1 | few | TRBV7-2 | 11 | NA | TGTGCCAGCAGCGTCCTCGGTGAAGCTTTCTTT | CASSVLGEAFF
TRBJ2-1 | NA | TRBV13 | 16 | TRBD1 | TGTGCCAGCAGCACTCGGACAGGGGTGGGTTGCAATGAGCAGTTCTTC | CASSTRTGVGCNEQFF
TRBJ2-1 | NA | TRBV18 | 17 | TRBD2 | TGTGCCAGCTCACCACGACTAGCGGTGAGCTCCTACAATGAGCAGTTCTTC | CASSPRLAVSSYNEQFF
TRBJ2-1 | few | TRBV6-2/TRBV6-3 | 17 | NA | TGTGCCAGCAGTTTCCATTTCGACAGGTCCCTTTCCAATGAGCAGTTCTTC | CASSFHFDRSLSNEQFF
TRBJ2-2 | NA | TRBV6-6 | 18 | TRBD2 | TGTGCCAGCAGTCTAACGGACTTAGCGGGGGTCTCAACCGGGGAGCTGTTTTTT | CASSLTDLAGVSTGELFF
TRBJ2-2 | NA | TRBV4-1 | 14 | NA | TGCGCCAGCAGCCAAGGTGATCCCACCGGGGAGCTGTTTTTT | CASSQGDPTGELFF
TRBJ1-2 | NA | TRBV10-1 | 13 | TRBD1 | TGCGCCAGCAGTACGGACAGGGCGTATGGCTACACCTTC | CASSTDRAYGYTF
TRBJ2-4 | NA | TRBV25-1 | 12 | NA | TGTGCCAGCAGTGGGGACCTTCGAATTCAGTACTTC | CASSGDLRIQYF
TRBJ2-5 | few | TRBV28 | 13 | NA | TGTGCCAGCAGTTGGGCTGAGCAAGAGACCCAGTACTTC | CASSWAEQETQYF
TRBJ1-4 | few | TRBV27 | 15 | TRBD1 | TGTGCCAGCAGAACCTGGACAGGGTCGCGTGAAAAACTGTTTTTT | CASRTWTGSREKLFF
TRBJ2-5 | few | TRBV10-3 | 15 | TRBD1 | TGTGCCATCAGCCCTGGGACAGAATCCCAAGAGACCCAGTACTTC | CAISPGTESQETQYF
TRBJ2-2 | NA | TRBV6-4 | 14 | NA | TGTGCCAGCAGTTACCGAGCTCGGTCCGGGGAGCTGTTTTTT | CASSYRARSGELFF
TRBJ1-2 | many | TRBV7-8 | 15 | TRBD1 | TGTGCCAGCAGCTTAGTCCAAACAGGGGGCCATGGCTACACCTTC | CASSLVQTGGHGYTF
TRBJ2-3 | NA | TRBV27 | 16 | NA | TGTGCCAGCAGTTTATTGGCCTCCGGAGCCGCCAATACGCAGTATTTT | CASSLLASGAANTQYF
TRBJ1-1 | NA | TRBV18 | 15 | NA | TGTGCCAGCTTCGGGACTGAAACCCCGAACACTGAAGCTTTCTTT | CASFGTETPNTEAFF